This T cell receptor beta chain is drawn from a study of cytomegalovirus exposure and HLA in healthy donors. Whole-study context: A prior analysis found fewer than 120 million unique TCR beta sequences from 150 million to 200 million T cells.

The CDR3 extends over 18 amino acids. The PCR ran on 60 Vbeta and 13 Jbeta primers. The method was immunoSEQ multiplex PCR; TCRdb's version includes in-frame clones alone and lacks a portion of them. The sample has over 100,000 clones; around 78% are singletons. Everyone who donated was a healthy bone marrow donor. The V and J genes are TRBV21-1 and TRBJ2-2; the DNA was not used to check the table's D call, TRBD1. TRBV21-1 is a documented pseudogene. Material: PBMCs. The receptor was derived from a man aged 35 to 55 in good health and CMV-seronegative. The CDR3 here is CASSRGQGAGIDTGELFF. The CDR3 coding sequence is TGTGCCAGCAGCAGAGGACAGGGCGCGGGGATTGACACCGGGGAGCTGTTTTTT.